Below, one T cell receptor (beta chain) is given with its context. Source study methods: Junction-only sequences without quality scores came from ImmunoSEQ, so filtering differed. Clones were read by immunoSEQ multiplex PCR, and TCRdb kept only the in-frame ones, dropping some. V and J calls and clone size are copied from that table; D and trimming were computed from the DNA. The sample has roughly 500,000 clones; over 70% are singletons. The data were taken from a study of shared clonotypes between healthy human individuals. The CDR3 contains 16 residues. V lost 8 bases and J lost 1; bases outside the gene matches: 12. Germline assignment: CDR1 SGHVS and CDR2 FQNEAQ.

Sequenced input: PBMCs. This TCR was recovered from a middle-aged woman in good health. Some clones in this sample may be carry-over from other donors' samples. This chain connects TRBV7-8 to TRBJ2-7, with TRBD2 identical over 9 bases. CDR3: CASRPAGGYLSYEQYF. The CDR3 DNA is TGTGCCAGCCGGCCAGCGGGAGGTTACCTTTCCTACGAGCAGTACTTC.